A single sample is the source of the 17 T cell receptor beta chains below, sequenced in a study of blood T cells in healthy people across ages (dated by TCRdb to about 2015). The library was generated by 5' RACE. The run used an Illumina HiSeq 2500. The second PCR ran for roughly 7 to 11 cycles and used a J-beta primer mix along with a sample-barcoded 5' primer. TCRdb handled the public reads itself, with Q25 trimming in fastp and clone calling in MiXCR, and kept productive beta chains. One record per CDR3 amino acid sequence lists the most common genes and DNA. Within this sample are some 1.7 million distinct CDR3 sequences, with roughly 27% of them counted one time only. The top ten constitute over 7% of the sample. Sample: blood. Receptors originate from a woman under 40 in good health.

This clonotype was observed at least ten times. The chain recombines TRBV29-1 with TRBJ2-7; D perhaps matches TRBD2 (6 bases). Germline values: CDR1 SQVTM, CDR2 ANQGSEA. Trimming took 3 bases from V and 4 from J, leaving 19 bases between them. The CDR3 has 15 amino acids. CDR3 protein: CSVEESGLPPYEQYF. CDR3 DNA: TGCAGCGTTGAGGAATCGGGACTGCCTCCTTACGAGCAGTACTTC.

The V call is TRBV5-4, the J call TRBJ2-5; the D gene is possibly TRBD1 (5 bases). The CDR3 runs 15 residues. Trimming removed 2 bases from V and 4 bases from J, with 15 bases in between. The germline gives CDR1 SGHNT, CDR2 YYREEE (reference sequence). This CDR3 reads CASSFTSPGAETQYF. The CDR3 DNA is TGTGCCAGCAGCTTCACGTCCCCTGGGGCAGAGACCCAGTACTTC.

This clonotype was seen a handful of times. The chain uses TRBV10-3 and TRBJ2-5; D remains unclear. CDR1 and CDR2 from the germline V gene are ENHRY and SYGVKD. Trimming removed 0 bases from V and 5 bases from J, with 10 bases in between. The CDR3 has 14 residues. CDR3 in DNA: TGTGCCATCAGTGAGTCAGTGGGCGCGGAGACCCAGTACTTC. It yields the protein CAISESVGAETQYF.

This clonotype was counted a few times. The junction departs from the called germline gene at one end, perhaps through a read error. The rearrangement links TRBV11-2 to TRBJ2-1, with 11 positions matching TRBD1. The germline CDR1 and CDR2 sequences are SGHAT and FQNNGV. CDR3 length: 15 amino acids. CDR3 amino acids: CAGSATGTGGNEQFF. In DNA form, the CDR3 reads TGTGCCGGCAGCGCGACCGGGACAGGGGGCAATGAGCAGTTCTTC.

J is TRBJ2-3 and V is TRBV20-1; 13 positions agree with TRBD2. Germline CDR1 DFQATT, CDR2 SNEGSKA (reference sequence). Losses at the gene ends were 1 base for V and 2 bases for J; bases not matched to a gene: 6. This CDR3 region has 17 residues. The CDR3 coding sequence is TGCAGTGCTAGAGGGGGACTAGCGGGGACGTTCACAGATACGCAGTATTTT. It encodes CSARGGLAGTFTDTQYF.

This clonotype occurred a few times. A much more abundant neighbour one base away suggests this may be a read error. The chain joins TRBV7-2 to TRBJ2-4; the match to TRBD1 covers 7 bases. The CDR3 runs to 13 residues. The junction had 8 bases not matched to a gene; V was cut back by 2 bases and J by 13 bases. Germline V gene data show CDR1 as SGHTA and CDR2 as FQGNSA. CDR3 region: CASSLMDRTNQYF. The CDR3 DNA reads TGTGCCAGCAGCTTAATGGACAGGACCAACCAGTACTTC. Filled out from reference TRBV7-2 and TRBJ2-4, the complete variable domain reads GAGVSQSPSNKVTEKGKDVELRCDPISGHTALYWYRQSLGQGLEFLIYFQGNSAPDKSGLPSDRFSAERTGGSVSTLTIQRTQQEDSAVYLCASSLMDRTNQYFGAGTRLSVL.

The CDR3 region is CSARDAGGPVDEQYF. Written as DNA, the CDR3 is TGCAGTGCTAGAGACGCGGGAGGGCCGGTCGACGAGCAGTACTTC. The genes are TRBV20-1 and TRBJ2-7, with TRBD2 identical over 9 bases. CDR1 is DFQATT and CDR2 is SNEGSKA in the germline V gene (reference sequence). The CDR3 runs to 15 residues. V lost 0 bases to trimming and J lost 5 bases; unmatched junction nucleotides: 8.

This clonotype was recorded a few times. This chain links TRBV5-1 with TRBJ2-1, with D perhaps TRBD1 (5 bases). Germline CDR1 and CDR2: SGHRS and YFSETQ. The CDR3 has 15 residues. V was clipped by 1 base and J by 9 bases, with 17 bases between them. Here the CDR3 reads CASSLTGQGRGEQFF. Written as DNA, the CDR3 is TGCGCCAGCAGCTTGACCGGGCAGGGTCGCGGTGAGCAGTTCTTC.

The chain carries TRBV7-2 and TRBJ1-1; D uncertain. Germline loops: CDR1 SGHTA, CDR2 FQGNSA. V lost 5 bases and J 5 bases, leaving 15 bases between the germline ends. The CDR3 is 14 residues long. In DNA, the CDR3 is TGTGCCAGCAGCGCCCGGGCCACGAATACTGAAGCTTTCTTT. It encodes CASSARATNTEAFF.

This clonotype was counted only a few times. This rearrangement joins TRBV24-1 to TRBJ2-5, with TRBD2 matching 10 bases. Per the germline V gene, CDR1 is KGHDR and CDR2 is SFDVKD. This CDR3 has 16 amino acids. The V segment lost 1 base and the J segment 4 bases; nucleotides outside the gene matches: 5. CDR3 bases: TGTGCCACCAGTGATTTCTCAGCGGGGGGGCGAGAGACCCAGTACTTC. Encoded protein: CATSDFSAGGRETQYF.

The chain has TRBV4-1 and TRBJ2-3, with D unresolved. Looked up from germline, CDR1 is MGHRA and CDR2 is YSYEKL. The CDR3 spans 17 residues. V gave up 2 bases and J gave up 1 base, with 16 bases separating them. The CDR3 sequence is CASSQTPGAGGTDTQYF. CDR3 sequence (DNA): TGCGCCAGCAGCCAAACCCCAGGAGCTGGGGGCACAGATACGCAGTATTTT.

Comment on this clonotype: The germline gene is not matched at one end of the junction; a read error may be the cause. The chain links TRBV6-1 to TRBJ2-5, with D possibly matching TRBD1 (5 bases). The CDR3 is 15 amino acids. CDR1 and CDR2 (germline): MNHNS, SASEGT. The CDR3 DNA follows: TGTTCCAGCCTGACAGTCCCTACTTACCAAGAGACCCAGTACTTC. Residues: CSSLTVPTYQETQYF.

This clonotype was seen more than once but under ten times. The chain uses TRBV5-5 and TRBJ2-3; no clear D gene. The CDR3 sequence is 14 residues long. V was shortened by 1 base and J by 5 bases, with 11 bases between the two germline ends. Germline CDR1 and CDR2: SGHKS and YYEKEE (reference sequence). The CDR3 loop reads CASSLQVPGDTQYF. The CDR3 DNA reads TGTGCCAGCAGCTTGCAGGTCCCGGGAGATACGCAGTATTTT.

The table lists this clonotype with a count of one. The chain combines TRBV4-3 with TRBJ2-1; 10 bases are shared with TRBD1. The trim removed 4 bases at V and 9 bases at J, leaving 9 bases unmatched. The CDR3 totals 15 residues. Germline V gene lookup returns CDR1 LGHNA and CDR2 YSLEER. CDR3: CASSPAGTGVGEQFF. In DNA, the CDR3 is TGCGCCAGCAGCCCAGCTGGGACAGGGGTGGGTGAGCAGTTCTTC.

The chain recombines TRBV19 with TRBJ1-2; 8 positions agree with TRBD1. J gave up 2 bases and V 4 bases, and 3 bases lay outside the gene matches. The CDR3 extends over 14 amino acids. CDR1 and CDR2 from the germline V gene are LNHDA and SQIVND (reference sequence). CDR3 residues: CASSTQGGNYGYTF. CDR3 in DNA: TGTGCCAGTAGTACACAGGGGGGCAACTATGGCTACACCTTC.

The rearrangement uses TRBV20-1 and TRBJ2-7, with 9 bases identical to TRBD2. Germline-derived CDR1 and CDR2 are DFQATT and SNEGSKA (reference sequence). This CDR3 has 15 amino acids. V shed 2 bases and J 1 base; nucleotides not matched to a gene: 6. CDR3 sequence: CSARSSGGPSYEQYF. DNA of the CDR3: TGCAGTGCTAGAAGTAGCGGGGGCCCTTCCTACGAGCAGTACTTC.

With regard to this clonotype: One base away lies a much larger clone, so this may be a sequencing read error. The V and J genes are TRBV20-1 and TRBJ2-5, with a weak D call TRBD1 (6 bases). CDR1 is DFQATT and CDR2 is SNEGSKA in the germline V gene (reference sequence). The CDR3 is 16 amino acids. V gave up 5 bases and J gave up 11 bases, with 30 bases separating them. As DNA, the CDR3 is TGCAGTGCTGCCACCCAGGGGTCCCCCGTCTACAATGAGCAGTACTTC. Its protein product is CSAATQGSPVYNEQYF.